Here is one T cell receptor (beta chain) with its context. This record comes from a study of T cells expressing NK-cell markers. The CDR3 runs 12 residues. In germline, CDR1 is KGHSH, CDR2 LQKENI. TCRdb re-called the 5' RACE reads and gives one entry per CDR3 protein, without DNA. The ten most abundant clones cover around 10% of a sample with 350,000 to 400,000 distinct CDR3 sequences. The TCR sequence derives from a woman between 45 and 65 years old in good health. The sequencing sample was made of blood T cells: a sorted CD56 or NKG2C T cell subset, CD4+ or CD8+ T cells, or bulk PBMC T cells (not recorded which). This rearrangement joins TRBV18 to TRBJ2-5; TCRdb reports TRBD1, a call that lacks DNA to check it against. CDR3 sequence: CASSPGRETQYF. The entire variable domain, with the rest obtained from reference TRBV18 and TRBJ2-5, is as follows: NAGVMQNPRHLVRRRGQEARLRCSPMKGHSHVYWYRQLPEEGLKFMVYLQKENIIDESGMPKERFSAEFPKEGPSILRIQQVVRGDSAAYFCASSPGRETQYFGPGTRLLVL.